The present TCR beta chain was sequenced within a study of beta chain features in type 1 diabetes. Study-wide results and limits: Compared with healthy donors, patients appeared to share more similar naive, central memory and regulatory TCRB repertoires. At VDJ recombination sites, type 1 diabetes patients had fewer insertions and more deleted nucleotides.

Investigators reverse transcribed all isolated RNA, so they sequenced expressed TCRB transcripts. Naive, central memory and regulatory T cell samples produced a mean of approximately 3.6 million reads. Sequencing used immunoSEQ multiplex PCR; TCRdb keeps in-frame clones, though not all of them. The sample holds some 410,000 clones, around 10% seen once. The CDR3 has 13 residues. Germline-derived CDR1 and CDR2 are SGHNT and YYREEE (reference sequence). Trimming shortened V by 4 bases and J by 6 bases, and 12 bases separated the two germline ends. This clone was counted only a few times. As yet, its antigen is unknown.

This receptor was obtained from a woman younger than 35 in good health. The chain joins TRBV5-4 to TRBJ2-3; no clear D gene. Sequencing used naive CD4+ T cells from blood. CDR3 residues: CASSQEWRDTQYF. Here the CDR3 DNA reads TGTGCCAGCAGCCAAGAGTGGCGTGATACGCAGTATTTT. Variable domain in full (rest from reference TRBV5-4 and TRBJ2-3): ETGVTQSPTHLIKTRGQQVTLRCSSQSGHNTVSWYQQALGQGPQFIFQYYREEENGRGNFPPRFSGLQFPNYSSELNVNALELDDSALYLCASSQEWRDTQYFGPGTRLTVL.